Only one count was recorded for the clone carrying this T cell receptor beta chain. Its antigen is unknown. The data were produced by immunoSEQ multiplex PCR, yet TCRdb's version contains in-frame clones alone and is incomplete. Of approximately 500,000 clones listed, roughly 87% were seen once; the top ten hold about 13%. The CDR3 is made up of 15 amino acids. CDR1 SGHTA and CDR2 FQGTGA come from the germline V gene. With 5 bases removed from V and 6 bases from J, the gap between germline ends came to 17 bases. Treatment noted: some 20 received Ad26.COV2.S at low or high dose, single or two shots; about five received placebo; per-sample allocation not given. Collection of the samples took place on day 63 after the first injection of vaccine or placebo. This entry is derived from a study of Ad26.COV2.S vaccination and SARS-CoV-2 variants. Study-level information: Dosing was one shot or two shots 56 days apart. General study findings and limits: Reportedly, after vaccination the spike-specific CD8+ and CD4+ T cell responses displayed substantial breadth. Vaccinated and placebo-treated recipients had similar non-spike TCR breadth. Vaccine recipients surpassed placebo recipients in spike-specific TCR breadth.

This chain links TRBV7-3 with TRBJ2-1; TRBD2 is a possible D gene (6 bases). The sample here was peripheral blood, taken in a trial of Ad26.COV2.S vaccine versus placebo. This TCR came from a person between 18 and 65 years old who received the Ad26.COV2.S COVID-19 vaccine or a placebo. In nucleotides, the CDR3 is TGTGCCAGCAGCCGTGAGCGGGTCCCCGCCAATGAGCAGTTCTTC. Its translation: CASSRERVPANEQFF.